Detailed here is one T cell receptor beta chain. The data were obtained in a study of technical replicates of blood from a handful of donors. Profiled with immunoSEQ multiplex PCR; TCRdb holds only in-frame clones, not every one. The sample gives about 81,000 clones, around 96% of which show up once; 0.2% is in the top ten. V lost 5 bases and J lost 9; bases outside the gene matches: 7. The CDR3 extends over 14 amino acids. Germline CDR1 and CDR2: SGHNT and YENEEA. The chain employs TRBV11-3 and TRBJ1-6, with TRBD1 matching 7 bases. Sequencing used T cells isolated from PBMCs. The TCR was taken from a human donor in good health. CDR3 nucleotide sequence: TGTGCCAGCAGCATAGGCAGGGGGTCTTCACCCCTCCACTTT. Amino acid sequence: CASSIGRGSSPLHF.